This TCR beta chain comes out of a study of blood T cell repertoires in COVID-19. Study-level background: Samples representing acute and convalescent COVID-19 were sourced from the United States, Italy and Spain. PBMCs, B-cell-depleted T cells, or T cells were the source of the cDNA or gDNA that made up the material.

In the original analysis: Amplification with reference gene primers provided the estimates of nucleated cell counts. Libraries were prepared by immunoSEQ multiplex PCR; TCRdb keeps only in-frame clonotypes and omits some of them. Clone size and V and J calls were adopted from that table, with D and trimming inferred from the DNA. The table includes around 200,000 clones, around 83% detected once. Losses at the gene ends were 7 bases for V and 5 bases for J; bases not matched to a gene: 6. CDR3 length: 14 residues. Per the germline V gene, CDR1 is SGHRS and CDR2 is YFSETQ. The sequencing sample was made of peripheral blood. The receptor's source is a man aged 50-60 years with active or convalescent COVID-19. The chain carries TRBV5-1 and TRBJ2-7; 13 bases line up with TRBD2. The CDR3 coding sequence is TGCGCCAGCTGTACTAGCGGGGGGGCCGACGAGCAGTACTTC. Its protein is CASCTSGGADEQYF. Supplemented by reference TRBV5-1 and TRBJ2-7, the full variable domain reads KAGVTQTPRYLIKTRGQQVTLSCSPISGHRSVSWYQQTPGQGLQFLFEYFSETQRNKGNFPGRFSGRQFSNSRSEMNVSTLELGDSALYLCASCTSGGADEQYFGPGTRLTVT.